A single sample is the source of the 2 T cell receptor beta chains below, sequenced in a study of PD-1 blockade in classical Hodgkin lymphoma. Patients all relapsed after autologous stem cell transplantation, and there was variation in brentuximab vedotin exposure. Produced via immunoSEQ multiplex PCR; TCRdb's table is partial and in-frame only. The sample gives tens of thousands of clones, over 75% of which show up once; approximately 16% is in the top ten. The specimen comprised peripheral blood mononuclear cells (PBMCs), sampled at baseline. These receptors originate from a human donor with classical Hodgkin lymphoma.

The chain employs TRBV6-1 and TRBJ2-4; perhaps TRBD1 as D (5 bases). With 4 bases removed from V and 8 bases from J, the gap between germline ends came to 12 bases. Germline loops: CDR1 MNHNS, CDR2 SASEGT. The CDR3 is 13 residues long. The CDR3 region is CASSVDRGDIQYF. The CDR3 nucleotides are TGTGCCAGCAGTGTTGACAGAGGCGACATTCAGTACTTC.

The CDR3 DNA reads as TGTGCCAGCAGGGATACCGACAGGGTCTCCTACGAGCAGTACTTC. It encodes CASRDTDRVSYEQYF. This chain joins TRBV6-5 and TRBJ2-7; TRBD1 aligns across 7 bases. V trimming: 6 bases; J trimming: 0 bases; junction bases outside the gene matches: 8. The CDR3 contains 15 residues. Per the germline V gene, CDR1 is MNHEY and CDR2 is SVGAGI.